This T cell receptor (beta chain) was captured in a study of beta chain features in type 1 diabetes. The sequenced template was cDNA made from the entire isolated RNA. TCRdb keeps only in-frame clones here, not all; method: immunoSEQ multiplex PCR. The sample yields some 270,000 clones, 13% to 15% seen once. This clone was found a few times. The antigen remains unidentified. General study results and limits: A definitive answer on HLA type influencing TCRB rearrangement was not reached here.

V lost 3 bases and J lost 3; bases outside the gene matches: 3. Germline CDR1 reads LNHDA; CDR2 reads SQIVND (reference sequence). The CDR3 covers 15 residues. Sequencing used naive CD4+ T cells from blood. This sequence joins TRBV19 and TRBJ2-7, with 12 bases that match TRBD2. This sequence originates from a woman between 40 and 55 years old in good health. The DNA of the CDR3 is TGTGCCAGTAGTATCGGACTAGCGGGGATCTACGAGCAGTACTTC. Translation gives CASSIGLAGIYEQYF.